The clone carrying this T cell receptor (beta chain) has just a few counts. No antigen is known for it. With 10-nucleotide random UMIs included, cDNA was synthesized by 5'RACE. Over 160 million TCR-beta sequences (from 15-18 subjects) were yielded by each sequencing run. Via MiXCR, TCRdb re-called the 5' RACE reads, giving one row per CDR3 protein. There are roughly 98,000 distinct CDR3 sequences in the sample; 13% occur only once, and 5% lies in the top ten. These data are taken from a study of neurological immune-mediated disorders. Study-wide points: Across subjects, no CDR3 amino acid sequence appeared in expanded clones of more than one subject, a finding that suggested private repertoires in all groups. HTLV-1-associated myelopathy had the most TCR clonal expansion, and multiple sclerosis had the least, less than healthy controls.

Trimming removed 0 bases at V and 8 bases at J, with 16 bases between. From germline, CDR1 is SEHNR and CDR2 FQNEAQ (reference sequence). The CDR3 is made up of 15 amino acids. Time point of the sample: longitudinal time-point 2. The sample taken for sequencing was PBMCs. The receptor's source is a female donor with HTLV-1-associated myelopathy (HAM/TSP). The V and J genes are TRBV7-9 and TRBJ1-2; D gene unclear. DNA of the CDR3: TGTGCCAGCAGCTTAGCGCAAGTAGGGCTCCAAGGCTACACCTTC. Protein sequence: CASSLAQVGLQGYTF. Full variable domain (missing parts from reference TRBV7-9 and TRBJ1-2): DTGVSQNPRHKITKRGQNVTFRCDPISEHNRLYWYRQTLGQGPEFLTYFQNEAQLEKSRLLSDRFSAERPKGSFSTLEIQRTEQGDSAMYLCASSLAQVGLQGYTFGSGTRLTVV.